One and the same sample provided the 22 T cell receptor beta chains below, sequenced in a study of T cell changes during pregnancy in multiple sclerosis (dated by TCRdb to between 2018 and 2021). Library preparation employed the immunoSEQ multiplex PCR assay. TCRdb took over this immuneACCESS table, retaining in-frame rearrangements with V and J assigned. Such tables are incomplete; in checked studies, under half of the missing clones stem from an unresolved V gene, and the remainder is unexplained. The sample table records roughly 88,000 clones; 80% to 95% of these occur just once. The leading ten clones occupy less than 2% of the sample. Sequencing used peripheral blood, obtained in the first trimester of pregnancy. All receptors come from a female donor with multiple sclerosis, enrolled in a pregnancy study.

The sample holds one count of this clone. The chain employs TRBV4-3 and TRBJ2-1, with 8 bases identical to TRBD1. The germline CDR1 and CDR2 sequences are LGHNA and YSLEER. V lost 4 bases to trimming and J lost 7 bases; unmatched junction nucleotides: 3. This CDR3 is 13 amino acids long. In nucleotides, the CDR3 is TGCGCCAGCAGCCCCAGGACAGGGAATGAGCAGTTCTTC. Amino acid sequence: CASSPRTGNEQFF.

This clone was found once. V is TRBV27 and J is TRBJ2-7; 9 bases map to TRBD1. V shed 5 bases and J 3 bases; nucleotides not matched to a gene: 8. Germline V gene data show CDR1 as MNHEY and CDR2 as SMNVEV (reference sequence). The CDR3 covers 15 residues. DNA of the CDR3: TGTGCCAGCAGTAGGGGGGACAGGGTGCTCTACGAGCAGTACTTC. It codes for CASSRGDRVLYEQYF.

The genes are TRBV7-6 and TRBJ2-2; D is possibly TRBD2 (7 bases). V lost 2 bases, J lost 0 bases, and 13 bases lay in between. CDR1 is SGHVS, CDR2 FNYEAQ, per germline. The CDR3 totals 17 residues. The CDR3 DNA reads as TGTGCCAGCAGCTTAAGAGGGGGGAGGGCGAACACCGGGGAGCTGTTTTTT. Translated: CASSLRGGRANTGELFF.

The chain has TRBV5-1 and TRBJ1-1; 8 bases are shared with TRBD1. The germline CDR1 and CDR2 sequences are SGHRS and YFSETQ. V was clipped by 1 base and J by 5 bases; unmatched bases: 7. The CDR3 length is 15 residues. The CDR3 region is CASSLYGQGETEAFF. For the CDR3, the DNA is TGCGCCAGCAGCTTGTACGGACAGGGAGAGACTGAAGCTTTCTTT.

The CDR3 DNA reads TGTGCCATCAGTGAGTCACGAGTTGGGGGGAACTATGGCTACACCTTC. Amino acid sequence: CAISESRVGGNYGYTF. V gene TRBV10-3 combines with J gene TRBJ1-2; D is perhaps TRBD1 (5 bases). The CDR3 is 16 amino acids. Germline values: CDR1 ENHRY, CDR2 SYGVKD. V was cut by 0 bases and J by 2 bases, with 13 bases left in between.

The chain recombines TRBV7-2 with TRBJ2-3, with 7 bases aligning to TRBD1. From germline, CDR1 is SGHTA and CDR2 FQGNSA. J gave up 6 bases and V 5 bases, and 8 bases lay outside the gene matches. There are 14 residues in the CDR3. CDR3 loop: CASSRQGHRDTQYF. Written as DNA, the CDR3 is TGTGCCAGCAGCCGACAGGGCCACAGGGATACGCAGTATTTT.

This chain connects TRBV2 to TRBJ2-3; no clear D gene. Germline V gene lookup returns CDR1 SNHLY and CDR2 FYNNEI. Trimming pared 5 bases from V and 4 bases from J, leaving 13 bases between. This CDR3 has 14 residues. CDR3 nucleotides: TGTGCCAGCAGTACCGACTTGTCTTCAGATACGCAGTATTTT. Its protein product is CASSTDLSSDTQYF.

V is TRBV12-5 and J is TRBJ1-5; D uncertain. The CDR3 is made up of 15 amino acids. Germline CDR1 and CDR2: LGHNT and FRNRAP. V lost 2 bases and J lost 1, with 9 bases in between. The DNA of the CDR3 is TGTGCTAGTGGTTTGTACCCCAGGAGCAATCAGCCCCAGCATTTT. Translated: CASGLYPRSNQPQHF.

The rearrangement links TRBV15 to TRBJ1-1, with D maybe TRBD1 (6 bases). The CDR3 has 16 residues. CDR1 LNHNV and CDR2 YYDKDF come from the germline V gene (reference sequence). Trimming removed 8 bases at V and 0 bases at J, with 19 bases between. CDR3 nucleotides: TGTGCCACCGCTACAGGGCTCGGAACTCTGAACACTGAAGCTTTCTTT. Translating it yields CATATGLGTLNTEAFF.

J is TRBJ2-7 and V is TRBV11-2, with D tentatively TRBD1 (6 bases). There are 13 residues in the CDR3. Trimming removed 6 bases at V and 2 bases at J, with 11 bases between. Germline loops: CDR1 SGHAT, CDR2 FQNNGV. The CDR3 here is CASRPTGAYEQYF. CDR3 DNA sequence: TGTGCCAGCAGGCCGACAGGAGCCTACGAGCAGTACTTC.

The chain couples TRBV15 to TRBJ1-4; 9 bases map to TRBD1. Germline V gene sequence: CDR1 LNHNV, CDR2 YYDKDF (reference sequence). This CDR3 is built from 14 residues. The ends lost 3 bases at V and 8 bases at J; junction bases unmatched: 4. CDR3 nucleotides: TGTGCCACCAGCAGCACAGGGGGCTCCGAAAAACTGTTTTTT. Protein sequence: CATSSTGGSEKLFF.

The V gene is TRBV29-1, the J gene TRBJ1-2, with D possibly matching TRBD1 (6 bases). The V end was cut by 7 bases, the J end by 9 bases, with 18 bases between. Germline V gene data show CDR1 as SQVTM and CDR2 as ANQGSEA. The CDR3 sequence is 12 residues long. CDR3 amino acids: CSAQAAQGRYTF. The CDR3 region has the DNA TGCAGCGCTCAGGCTGCACAGGGTCGCTACACCTTC. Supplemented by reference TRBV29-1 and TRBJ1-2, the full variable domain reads SAVISQKPSRDICQRGTSLTIQCQVDSQVTMMFWYRQQPGQSLTLIATANQGSEATYESGFVIDKFPISRPNLTFSTLTVSNMSPEDSSIYLCSAQAAQGRYTFGSGTRLTVV.

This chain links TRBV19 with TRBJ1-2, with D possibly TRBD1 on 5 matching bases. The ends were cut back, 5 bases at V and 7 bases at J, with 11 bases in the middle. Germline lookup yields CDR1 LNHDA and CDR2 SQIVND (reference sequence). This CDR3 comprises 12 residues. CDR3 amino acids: CASSPGGGGYTF. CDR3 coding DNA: TGTGCCAGTAGTCCGGGGGGGGGTGGCTACACCTTC.

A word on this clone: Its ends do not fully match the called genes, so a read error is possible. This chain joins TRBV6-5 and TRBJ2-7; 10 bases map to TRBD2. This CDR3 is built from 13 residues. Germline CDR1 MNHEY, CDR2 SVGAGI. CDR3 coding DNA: TGTGCCAGCAGTACTAGCGGGAACTACGGGCAGTACTTC. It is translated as CASSTSGNYGQYF.

The CDR3 nucleotides are TGTGCCAGCAGCTTATCCGGGACTCTCGGAGAGCAGTACTTC. Translating gives CASSLSGTLGEQYF. V is TRBV11-2 and J is TRBJ2-7, with TRBD2 as a possible D gene (6 bases). Germline values: CDR1 SGHAT, CDR2 FQNNGV. CDR3 size: 14 residues. The V end lost 2 bases, the J end lost 7 bases, and 15 bases lay between the germline ends.

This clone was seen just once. The CDR3 loop reads CASSPGLYGYTF. CDR3 sequence (DNA): TGTGCCAGCAGCCCAGGCCTTTATGGCTACACCTTC. This sequence joins TRBV9 and TRBJ1-2; D is undetermined. Germline V lookup: CDR1 SGDLS, CDR2 YYNGEE. Trimming took off 4 bases at V and 5 bases at J, with 9 bases between the two ends. The CDR3 length is 12 residues.

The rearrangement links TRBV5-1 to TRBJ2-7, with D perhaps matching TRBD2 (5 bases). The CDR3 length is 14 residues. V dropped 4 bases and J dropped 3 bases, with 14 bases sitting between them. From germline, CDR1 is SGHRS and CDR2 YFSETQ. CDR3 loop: CASSRGLGNYEQYF. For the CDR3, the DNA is TGCGCCAGCAGCCGCGGGCTAGGAAACTACGAGCAGTACTTC.

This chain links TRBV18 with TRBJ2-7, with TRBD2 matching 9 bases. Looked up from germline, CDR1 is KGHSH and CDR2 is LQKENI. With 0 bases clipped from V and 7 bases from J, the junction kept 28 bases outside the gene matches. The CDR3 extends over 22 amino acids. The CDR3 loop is CASSPPGFRTSEKKLTWGEQYF. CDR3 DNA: TGTGCCAGCTCACCACCGGGTTTTCGGACTAGCGAAAAAAAGCTCACCTGGGGTGAGCAGTACTTC. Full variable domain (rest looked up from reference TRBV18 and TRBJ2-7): NAGVMQNPRHLVRRRGQEARLRCSPMKGHSHVYWYRQLPEEGLKFMVYLQKENIIDESGMPKERFSAEFPKEGPSILRIQQVVRGDSAAYFCASSPPGFRTSEKKLTWGEQYFGPGTRLTVT.

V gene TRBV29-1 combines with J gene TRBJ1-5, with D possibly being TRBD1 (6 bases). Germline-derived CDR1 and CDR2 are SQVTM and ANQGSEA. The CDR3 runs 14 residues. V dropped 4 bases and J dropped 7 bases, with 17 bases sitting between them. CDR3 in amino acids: CSVGGGLDLQPQHF. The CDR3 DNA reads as TGCAGCGTTGGGGGGGGGCTCGATCTCCAGCCCCAGCATTTT.

The CDR3 DNA is TGCGCCAGCAGCCAGATCGCGGGCACCGATCAGCCCCAGCATTTT. Translated, it gives CASSQIAGTDQPQHF. The chain links TRBV4-1 to TRBJ1-5, with D uncertain. The germline CDR1 and CDR2 sequences are MGHRA and YSYEKL. Trimming removed 3 bases at V and 5 bases at J, with 14 bases between. The length of the CDR3 is 15 residues.

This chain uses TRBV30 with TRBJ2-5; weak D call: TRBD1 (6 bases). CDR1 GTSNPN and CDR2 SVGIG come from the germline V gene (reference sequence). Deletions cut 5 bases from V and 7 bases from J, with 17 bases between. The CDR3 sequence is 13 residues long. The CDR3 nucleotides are TGTGCCTGGGCTTCGTCAGGGGCGGGGACCCAGTACTTC. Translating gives CAWASSGAGTQYF.

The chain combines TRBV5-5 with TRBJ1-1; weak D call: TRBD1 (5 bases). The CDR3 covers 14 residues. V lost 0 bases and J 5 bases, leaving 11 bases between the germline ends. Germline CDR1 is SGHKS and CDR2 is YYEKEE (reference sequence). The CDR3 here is CASSLASGLTEAFF. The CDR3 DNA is TGTGCCAGCAGCTTGGCCTCAGGGTTGACTGAAGCTTTCTTT.